This entry lists 9 T cell receptor beta chains sequenced from one sample in a study of T cell responses to AZD1222 COVID-19 vaccine. Using immunoSEQ multiplex PCR, the repertoire was profiled, and TCRdb retains in-frame clones only, with some absent. The data contain 150,000 to 200,000 clones, 85% to 95% of them singletons. The sample consisted of peripheral blood, taken on day 0 of AZD1222 vaccination. These receptors were taken from an adult in good health.

The chain has TRBV19 and TRBJ2-7; TRBD1 is a possible D gene (7 bases). Germline values: CDR1 LNHDA, CDR2 SQIVND (reference sequence). CDR3 size: 15 residues. V was clipped by 2 bases and J by 3 bases, with 14 bases between them. The CDR3 sequence is CASSIQGGPNYEQYF. The DNA for the CDR3 is TGTGCCAGTAGTATACAGGGGGGACCTAACTACGAGCAGTACTTC. Together with reference TRBV19 and TRBJ2-7, the CDR3 gives the full variable domain: DGGITQSPKYLFRKEGQNVTLSCEQNLNHDAMYWYRQDPGQGLRLIYYSQIVNDFQKGDIAEGYSVSREKKESFPLTVTSAQKNPTAFYLCASSIQGGPNYEQYFGPGTRLTVT.

This chain connects TRBV4-2 to TRBJ2-4; 12 nucleotides agree with TRBD2. The junction had 7 bases not matched to a gene; V was cut back by 1 base and J by 6 bases. CDR1 is LGHNA, CDR2 YNFKEQ, per germline. The CDR3 is 17 residues long. CDR3 nucleotides: TGTGCCAGCAGCCAAGTATCTTTGGGACTAGCGGGAAACATTCAGTACTTC. Its translation is CASSQVSLGLAGNIQYF.

Only one count was recorded for this clone. The CDR3, as DNA: TGTGCCAGCAGCTTAGCCGTTAAGTCACCCCTCCACTTT. Translating gives CASSLAVKSPLHF. The V and J genes are TRBV7-9 and TRBJ1-6, with unresolved D. Trimming took off 0 bases at V and 10 bases at J, with 7 bases between the two ends. This CDR3 is built from 13 residues. CDR1 is SEHNR and CDR2 is FQNEAQ in the germline V gene (reference sequence).

The rearrangement links TRBV28 to TRBJ1-4; a possible D gene is TRBD1 (5 bases). CDR3 length: 12 amino acids. V was trimmed by 5 bases and J by 8 bases, leaving 9 bases between them. CDR1 is MDHEN, CDR2 SYDVKM, per germline. CDR3 region: CASSQGREKLFF. The CDR3 coding sequence is TGTGCCAGCAGTCAGGGAAGGGAAAAACTGTTTTTT.

The genes are TRBV9 and TRBJ1-1; possible D gene TRBD1, 5 bases. Germline CDR1 and CDR2: SGDLS and YYNGEE. This CDR3 is 16 amino acids long. V was cut by 3 bases and J by 5 bases, with 20 bases left in between. The chain's CDR3 is CASSASGTSLGTEAFF. DNA for the CDR3: TGTGCCAGCAGCGCCTCCGGGACCTCATTGGGGACTGAAGCTTTCTTT. Based on the CDR3 plus reference TRBV9 and TRBJ1-1, the full variable domain is DSGVTQTPKHLITATGQRVTLRCSPRSGDLSVYWYQQSLDQGLQFLIQYYNGEERAKGNILERFSAQQFPDLHSELNLSSLELGDSALYFCASSASGTSLGTEAFFGQGTRLTVV.

V is TRBV7-6 and J is TRBJ2-1; either TRBD1 or TRBD2 may supply D (5 bases each). The CDR3 covers 16 residues. Germline values: CDR1 SGHVS, CDR2 FNYEAQ. The germline V and J ends were trimmed by 5 bases and 8 bases, with 22 bases remaining between them. The CDR3 region is CASSTMTGTLPHEQFF. CDR3 bases: TGTGCCAGCAGCACCATGACCGGGACCTTACCACATGAGCAGTTCTTC.

This chain joins TRBV28 and TRBJ1-2; 8 nucleotides align to TRBD1. Germline V CDR1 and CDR2: MDHEN, SYDVKM. V was pared by 3 bases and J by 4 bases, with 4 bases of the junction left unmatched. The CDR3 extends over 14 amino acids. The CDR3 DNA reads as TGTGCCAGCAGTTTCGCGACAGGGGTCTATGGCTACACCTTC. This sequence encodes CASSFATGVYGYTF.

J is TRBJ1-2 and V is TRBV11-2; a possible D gene is TRBD1 (6 bases). This CDR3 contains 12 residues. CDR1 and CDR2 (germline): SGHAT, FQNNGV. The V and J ends lost 4 bases and 13 bases respectively, with 16 bases between them. The CDR3 loop is CASSSGRGAFTF. CDR3 nucleotides: TGTGCCAGCAGCTCGGGGCGGGGGGCCTTCACCTTC.

The chain has TRBV5-1 and TRBJ1-5; the D gene is possibly TRBD1 (5 bases). This CDR3 is built from 14 residues. The ends were cut back, 1 base at V and 5 bases at J, with 10 bases in the middle. CDR1 and CDR2 (germline): SGHRS, YFSETQ. For the CDR3, the DNA is TGCGCCAGCAGCTTGTTCGGGGGGGATCAGCCCCAGCATTTT. Translated, it gives CASSLFGGDQPQHF.